One sample yielded the 20 T cell receptor beta chains listed below, sequenced in a study of OX40 agonist ivuxolimab in advanced cancers. Using immunoSEQ multiplex PCR, the repertoire was profiled, and TCRdb retains in-frame clones only, with some absent. The sample yields under 100,000 clones, 70% to 90% seen once. The sequencing used CD4+ or CD8+ T cells sorted from blood, collected in a trial of the OX40 agonist ivuxolimab. Source of these receptors: an adult with an advanced solid tumor such as melanoma, head and neck, liver or kidney cancer.

This sequence joins TRBV5-1 and TRBJ1-6; the D gene is possibly TRBD1 (6 bases). The CDR3 has 15 residues. Germline V gene data show CDR1 as SGHRS and CDR2 as YFSETQ. V was pared by 0 bases and J by 8 bases, with 12 bases between. CDR3 sequence reads: CASSLAGGQYSPLHF. The CDR3 bases are TGCGCCAGCAGCTTGGCCGGGGGACAATATTCACCCCTCCACTTT.

The V gene is TRBV2, the J gene TRBJ1-1; TRBD1 is a possible D gene (6 bases). CDR3 length: 13 residues. Per germline, CDR1 SNHLY and CDR2 FYNNEI. V lost 10 bases, J lost 4 bases, and 16 bases lay in between. CDR3 coding DNA: TGTGCCACCCGGACCCAGGGGAGCACTGAAGCTTTCTTT. Its translation is CATRTQGSTEAFF.

This chain uses TRBV6-5 with TRBJ2-7; D call uncertain. Trimming stripped 5 bases from V and 6 bases from J, with 11 bases between. Germline V gene lookup returns CDR1 MNHEY and CDR2 SVGAGI. The CDR3 extends over 12 amino acids. The CDR3 loop reads CASSEFRTEQYF. The DNA for the CDR3 is TGTGCCAGCAGTGAATTCCGGACCGAGCAGTACTTC.

The gene calls are TRBV5-1 and TRBJ2-7, with D tentatively TRBD2 (6 bases). Trimming pared 5 bases from V and 3 bases from J, leaving 12 bases between. The CDR3 sequence is 13 residues long. Germline CDR1 and CDR2: SGHRS and YFSETQ. CDR3 region: CASREGTRYEQYF. The DNA for the CDR3 is TGCGCCAGCAGAGAAGGGACTCGCTACGAGCAGTACTTC.

The V gene is TRBV10-2, the J gene TRBJ1-2; 10 bases are shared with TRBD1. CDR1 and CDR2 from the germline V gene are WSHSY and SAAADI. The CDR3 is 15 amino acids. Trimming cost V 7 bases and J 4 bases; bases outside gene matches: 9. The CDR3 coding sequence is TGCGCCAGCACGGGACAGGGGATTACGGGCTATGGCTACACCTTC. It translates to CASTGQGITGYGYTF.

The gene calls are TRBV5-5 and TRBJ1-4; unclear D gene. Germline CDR1 reads SGHKS; CDR2 reads YYEKEE (reference sequence). The CDR3 spans 14 residues. The V end was cut by 1 base, the J end by 7 bases, with 11 bases between. The DNA for the CDR3 is TGTGCCAGCAGCTTGTACGGAAGCCCTGAAAAACTGTTTTTT. Protein product: CASSLYGSPEKLFF.

The chain is built from TRBV4-3 and TRBJ1-2; TRBD1 is a possible D gene (5 bases). Trimming pared 0 bases from V and 4 bases from J, leaving 12 bases between. Germline V gene sequence: CDR1 LGHNA, CDR2 YSLEER. This CDR3 is 15 amino acids long. The CDR3 region has the DNA TGCGCCAGCAGCCAAGAGGCCAGGGAGCCCTATGGCTACACCTTC. Translating it yields CASSQEAREPYGYTF.

The V gene is TRBV7-2, the J gene TRBJ1-6, with a possible D match to TRBD1 (5 bases). This CDR3 is 14 amino acids long. CDR1 is SGHTA, CDR2 FQGNSA, per germline. V lost 5 bases, J lost 10 bases, and 15 bases lay in between. CDR3 nucleotides: TGTGCCAGCAGCCCCGGGACGGTAAAGTCACCCCTCCACTTT. This sequence encodes CASSPGTVKSPLHF.

This clone was counted between two and nine times. The chain links TRBV30 to TRBJ2-2; no firm D call. Between the trimmed V and J ends, which lost 0 bases and 1 base, there was a span of 6 bases. The CDR3 spans 14 residues. The V gene's germline CDR1 is GTSNPN and CDR2 SVGIG (reference sequence). The CDR3 protein is CAWSVPVNTGELFF. DNA of the CDR3: TGTGCCTGGAGTGTCCCAGTGAACACCGGGGAGCTGTTTTTT.

The rearrangement uses TRBV7-3 and TRBJ1-1, with a possible D match to TRBD1 (6 bases). CDR3 length: 13 amino acids. V was trimmed by 5 bases and J by 7 bases, leaving 14 bases between them. Germline CDR1 reads SGHTA; CDR2 reads FQGTGA. CDR3 region: CASSPTLRGEAFF. The CDR3 DNA reads TGTGCCAGCAGCCCTACCCTCAGGGGTGAAGCTTTCTTT. Combining the CDR3 with reference TRBV7-3 and TRBJ1-1 gives the whole variable domain GAGVSQTPSNKVTEKGKYVELRCDPISGHTALYWYRQSLGQGPEFLIYFQGTGAADDSGLPNDRFFAVRPEGSVSTLKIQRTERGDSAVYLCASSPTLRGEAFFGQGTRLTVV.

V usage is TRBV7-2 and J usage is TRBJ2-7, with a weak D call TRBD2 (5 bases). There are 13 residues in the CDR3. V lost 5 bases, J lost 3 bases, and 11 bases lay in between. Germline loops: CDR1 SGHTA, CDR2 FQGNSA. The CDR3 is CASSLQRSYEQYF. The CDR3 nucleotides read TGTGCCAGCAGCCTTCAGCGGAGCTACGAGCAGTACTTC. The full variable domain, with the rest looked up from reference TRBV7-2 and TRBJ2-7, is GAGVSQSPSNKVTEKGKDVELRCDPISGHTALYWYRQSLGQGLEFLIYFQGNSAPDKSGLPSDRFSAERTGGSVSTLTIQRTQQEDSAVYLCASSLQRSYEQYFGPGTRLTVT.

The V call is TRBV30, the J call TRBJ2-7; D assignment may be TRBD1 or TRBD2 (5 bases each). The CDR3 covers 12 residues. CDR1 is GTSNPN and CDR2 is SVGIG in the germline V gene (reference sequence). Trimming shortened V by 0 bases and J by 5 bases, and 8 bases separated the two germline ends. The CDR3 sequence is CAWSVLGDEQYF. CDR3 nucleotides: TGTGCCTGGAGTGTATTGGGGGACGAGCAGTACTTC.

This CDR3 is CASSVGQTYNSPLHF. CDR3 bases: TGTGCCAGCAGTGTAGGCCAGACCTATAATTCACCCCTCCACTTT. The rearrangement joins TRBV2 to TRBJ1-6, with D unclear. V lost 4 bases and J lost 2, with 9 bases in between. This CDR3 contains 15 residues. CDR1 and CDR2 (germline): SNHLY, FYNNEI.

The chain employs TRBV19 and TRBJ2-5, with D possibly being TRBD2 (10 bases). Germline V CDR1 and CDR2: LNHDA, SQIVND (reference sequence). This CDR3 comprises 19 residues. V was clipped by 2 bases and J by 5 bases, with 27 bases between them. The CDR3 DNA reads as TGTGCCAGTAGTATACTGGGGACAGGGCCTAGCGGGGGTGGTGAGACCCAGTACTTC. This codes for CASSILGTGPSGGGETQYF.

CDR3 sequence reads: CASSLGTPGNTIYF. The CDR3 DNA reads TGTGCCAGCAGCTTAGGGACGCCTGGAAACACCATATATTTT. J is TRBJ1-3 and V is TRBV7-2; D remains unclear. The CDR3 runs to 14 residues. Trimming pared 1 base from V and 2 bases from J, leaving 6 bases between. Germline lookup yields CDR1 SGHTA and CDR2 FQGNSA. Looking up the rest from reference TRBV7-2 and TRBJ1-3 gives the full variable domain: GAGVSQSPSNKVTEKGKDVELRCDPISGHTALYWYRQSLGQGLEFLIYFQGNSAPDKSGLPSDRFSAERTGGSVSTLTIQRTQQEDSAVYLCASSLGTPGNTIYFGEGSWLTVV.

V gene TRBV6-5 combines with J gene TRBJ1-5, with D possibly TRBD1 on 6 matching bases. The CDR3 has 13 amino acids. V was shortened by 8 bases and J by 2 bases, with 10 bases between the two germline ends. The V gene's germline CDR1 is MNHEY and CDR2 SVGAGI. DNA for the CDR3: TGTGCCAGCCGTTCAGGGGGCAATCAGCCCCAGCATTTT. It yields the protein CASRSGGNQPQHF.

The chain couples TRBV11-2 to TRBJ2-3, with 11 bases matching TRBD2. This CDR3 has 15 amino acids. Germline V lookup: CDR1 SGHAT, CDR2 FQNNGV. With 7 bases clipped from V and 3 bases from J, the junction kept 6 bases outside the gene matches. CDR3 protein: CASTLTSGKTDTQYF. In nucleotides, the CDR3 is TGTGCCAGCACCCTGACTAGCGGGAAAACAGATACGCAGTATTTT.

This chain joins TRBV6-7 and TRBJ2-7, with D perhaps assigned TRBD1 or TRBD2 (7 bases each). TRBV6-7 is reported as an ORF; its role is uncertain. Trimming took off 4 bases at V and 1 base at J, with 14 bases between the two ends. This CDR3 is built from 15 residues. CDR3 residues: CASSCNRGGSYEQYF. The CDR3 DNA reads TGTGCCAGCAGTTGTAACAGGGGAGGGTCCTACGAGCAGTACTTC.

The J gene is TRBJ2-3, the V gene TRBV6-1, with 9 bases matching TRBD2. Germline CDR1 MNHNS, CDR2 SASEGT. This CDR3 is built from 15 residues. J lost 2 bases, V lost 7 bases, and 7 bases had no gene match. In DNA, the CDR3 is TGTGCCAGCAACCGAGCTAGCGGGGACACAGATACGCAGTATTTT. Its protein is CASNRASGDTDTQYF.

This chain uses TRBV27 with TRBJ1-1; tentatively, D is TRBD1 (6 bases). CDR1 is MNHEY and CDR2 is SMNVEV in the germline V gene (reference sequence). The V end was cut by 4 bases, the J end by 2 bases, with 11 bases between. The CDR3 sequence is 14 residues long. The CDR3 here is CASSSRQVNTEAFF. In DNA, the CDR3 is TGTGCCAGCAGTTCCCGACAGGTCAACACTGAAGCTTTCTTT.